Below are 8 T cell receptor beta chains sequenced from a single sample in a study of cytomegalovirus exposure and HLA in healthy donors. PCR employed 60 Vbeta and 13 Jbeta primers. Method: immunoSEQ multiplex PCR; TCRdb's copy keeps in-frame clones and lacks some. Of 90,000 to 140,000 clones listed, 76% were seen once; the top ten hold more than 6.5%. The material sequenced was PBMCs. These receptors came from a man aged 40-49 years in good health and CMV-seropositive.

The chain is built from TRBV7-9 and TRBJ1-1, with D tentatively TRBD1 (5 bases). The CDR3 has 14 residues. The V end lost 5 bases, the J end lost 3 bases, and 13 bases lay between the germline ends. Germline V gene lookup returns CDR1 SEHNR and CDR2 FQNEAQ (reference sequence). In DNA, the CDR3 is TGTGCCAGCAGCGGGACCCCGGGGGACACTGAAGCTTTCTTT. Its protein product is CASSGTPGDTEAFF.

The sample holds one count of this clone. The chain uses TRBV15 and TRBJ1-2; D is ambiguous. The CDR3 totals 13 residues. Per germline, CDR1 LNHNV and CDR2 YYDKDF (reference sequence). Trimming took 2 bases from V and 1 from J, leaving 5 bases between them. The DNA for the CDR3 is TGTGCCACCAGCAGACAGGTTAACTATGGCTACACCTTC. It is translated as CATSRQVNYGYTF.

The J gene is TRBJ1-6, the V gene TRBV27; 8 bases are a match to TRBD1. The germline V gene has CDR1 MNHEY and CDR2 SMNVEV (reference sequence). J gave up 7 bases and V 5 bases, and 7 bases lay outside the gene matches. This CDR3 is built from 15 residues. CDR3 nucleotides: TGTGCCAGCAGTCCCGGACAGGGTGAAAATTCACCCCTCCACTTT. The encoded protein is CASSPGQGENSPLHF.

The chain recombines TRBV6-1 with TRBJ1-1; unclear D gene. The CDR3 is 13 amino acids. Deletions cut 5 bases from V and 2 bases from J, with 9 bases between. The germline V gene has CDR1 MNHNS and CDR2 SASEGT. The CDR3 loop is CASSRVSNTEAFF. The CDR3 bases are TGTGCCAGCAGTCGGGTTTCTAACACTGAAGCTTTCTTT.

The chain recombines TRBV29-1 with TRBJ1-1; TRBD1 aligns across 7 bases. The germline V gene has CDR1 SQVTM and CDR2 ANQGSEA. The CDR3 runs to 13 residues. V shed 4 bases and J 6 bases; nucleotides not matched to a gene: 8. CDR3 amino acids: CSVARDRVAEAFF. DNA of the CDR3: TGCAGCGTTGCTCGTGACAGGGTCGCTGAAGCTTTCTTT.

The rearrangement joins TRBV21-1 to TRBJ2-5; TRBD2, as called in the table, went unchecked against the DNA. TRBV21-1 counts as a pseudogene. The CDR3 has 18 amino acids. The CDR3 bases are TGTGCCAGCAGCAAAGAGGCCCCTAGCGGAGCCCGAGGAGAGACCCAGTACTTC. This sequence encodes CASSKEAPSGARGETQYF.

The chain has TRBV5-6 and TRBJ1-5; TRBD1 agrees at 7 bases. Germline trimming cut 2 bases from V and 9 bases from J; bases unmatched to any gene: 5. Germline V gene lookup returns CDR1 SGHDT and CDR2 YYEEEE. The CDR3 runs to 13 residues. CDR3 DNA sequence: TGTGCCAGCAGCTTTACTCAGGGGGGGCCCCAGCATTTT. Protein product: CASSFTQGGPQHF.

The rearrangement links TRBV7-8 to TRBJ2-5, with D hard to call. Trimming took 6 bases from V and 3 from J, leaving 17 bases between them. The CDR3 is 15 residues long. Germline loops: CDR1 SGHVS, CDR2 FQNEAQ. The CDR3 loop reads CASSPAAVLEETQYF. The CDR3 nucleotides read TGTGCCAGCAGTCCGGCGGCGGTACTGGAAGAGACCCAGTACTTC.